This TCR beta chain was sequenced in a study of OX40 agonist ivuxolimab in advanced cancers. This CDR3 spans 15 amino acids. Germline V lookup: CDR1 SGHDT, CDR2 YYEEEE. Trimming cost V 1 base and J 2 bases; bases outside gene matches: 2. The data were produced by immunoSEQ multiplex PCR, yet TCRdb's version contains in-frame clones alone and is incomplete. This table holds about 51,000 clones, 84% found once. The source is an adult with an advanced solid tumor such as melanoma, head and neck, liver or kidney cancer. The specimen comprised CD4+ or CD8+ T cells sorted from blood, sampled in a trial of the OX40 agonist ivuxolimab. The chain carries TRBV5-6 and TRBJ1-4; 7 nucleotides agree with TRBD1. The CDR3 spells CASSLRGGTNEKLFF. The CDR3 region has the DNA TGTGCCAGCAGCTTGAGAGGGGGCACTAATGAAAAACTGTTTTTT.